The subject of this entry is one T cell receptor beta chain. This table comes from immunoSEQ multiplex PCR, and its TCRdb copy is limited to in-frame clones, with some not included. The sample lists about 320,000 clones; 85% were seen once. These data originate in a study of blood T cell repertoires in COVID-19. Germline CDR1 MGHRA, CDR2 YSYEKL. V was pared by 2 bases and J by 4 bases, with 15 bases between. This CDR3 region has 15 residues. Sequenced material: peripheral blood. This receptor was obtained from a human donor in a cohort sampled during active COVID-19. The chain is built from TRBV4-1 and TRBJ2-7, with D possibly being TRBD2 (7 bases). Written as DNA, the CDR3 is TGCGCCAGCAGCCAACTCGGTGGGGGGGCTTACGAGCAGTACTTC. It encodes CASSQLGGGAYEQYF.